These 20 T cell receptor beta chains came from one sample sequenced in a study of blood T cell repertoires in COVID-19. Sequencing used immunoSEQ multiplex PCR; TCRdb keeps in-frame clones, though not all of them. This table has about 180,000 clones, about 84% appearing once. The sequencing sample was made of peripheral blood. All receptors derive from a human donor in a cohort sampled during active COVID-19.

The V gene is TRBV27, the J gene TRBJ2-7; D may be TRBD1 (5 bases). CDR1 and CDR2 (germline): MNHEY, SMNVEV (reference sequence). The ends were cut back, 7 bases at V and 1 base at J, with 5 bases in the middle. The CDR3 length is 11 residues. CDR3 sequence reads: CASKGSYEQYF. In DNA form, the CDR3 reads TGTGCCAGCAAGGGGTCCTACGAGCAGTACTTC.

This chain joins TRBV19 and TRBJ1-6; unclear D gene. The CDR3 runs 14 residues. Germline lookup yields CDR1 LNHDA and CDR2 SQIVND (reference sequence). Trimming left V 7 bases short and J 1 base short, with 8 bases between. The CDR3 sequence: CASTEGSYNSPLHF. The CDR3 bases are TGTGCCAGTACGGAGGGTTCCTATAATTCACCCCTCCACTTT.

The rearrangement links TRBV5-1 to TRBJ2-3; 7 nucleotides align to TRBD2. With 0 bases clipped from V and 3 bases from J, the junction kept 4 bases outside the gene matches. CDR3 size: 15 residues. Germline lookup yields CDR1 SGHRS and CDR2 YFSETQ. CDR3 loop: CASSLEGLDTDTQYF. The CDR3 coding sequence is TGCGCCAGCAGCTTGGAAGGACTAGATACAGATACGCAGTATTTT. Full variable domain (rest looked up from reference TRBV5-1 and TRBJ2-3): KAGVTQTPRYLIKTRGQQVTLSCSPISGHRSVSWYQQTPGQGLQFLFEYFSETQRNKGNFPGRFSGRQFSNSRSEMNVSTLELGDSALYLCASSLEGLDTDTQYFGPGTRLTVL.

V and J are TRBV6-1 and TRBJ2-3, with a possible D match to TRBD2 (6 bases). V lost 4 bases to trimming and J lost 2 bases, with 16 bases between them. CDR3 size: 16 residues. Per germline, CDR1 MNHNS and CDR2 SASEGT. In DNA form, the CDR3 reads TGTGCCAGCAGTGGGGTTTGGCCGGGGGTCACAGATACGCAGTATTTT. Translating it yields CASSGVWPGVTDTQYF.

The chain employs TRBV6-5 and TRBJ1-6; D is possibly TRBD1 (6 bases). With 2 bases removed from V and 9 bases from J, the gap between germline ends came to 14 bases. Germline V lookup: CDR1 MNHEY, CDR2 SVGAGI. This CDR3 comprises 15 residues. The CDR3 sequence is CASSYPGGLPSPLHF. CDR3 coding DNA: TGTGCCAGCAGTTACCCGGGGGGGCTCCCTTCACCCCTCCACTTT.

CDR3 sequence (DNA): TGTGCCAGTAGTATAGTACAGGGATATCAGCCCCAGCATTTT. This sequence encodes CASSIVQGYQPQHF. The rearrangement links TRBV19 to TRBJ1-5; possible D gene TRBD1, 6 bases. This CDR3 comprises 14 residues. V was trimmed by 1 base and J by 5 bases, leaving 9 bases between them. Germline loops: CDR1 LNHDA, CDR2 SQIVND (reference sequence).

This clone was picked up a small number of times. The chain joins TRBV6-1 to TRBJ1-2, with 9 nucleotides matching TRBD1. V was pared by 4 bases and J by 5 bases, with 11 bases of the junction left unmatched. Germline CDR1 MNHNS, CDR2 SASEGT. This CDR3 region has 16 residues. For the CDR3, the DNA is TGTGCCAGCAGTGGACTTCAGGGACAGGGAATTTATGGCTACACCTTC. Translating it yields CASSGLQGQGIYGYTF.

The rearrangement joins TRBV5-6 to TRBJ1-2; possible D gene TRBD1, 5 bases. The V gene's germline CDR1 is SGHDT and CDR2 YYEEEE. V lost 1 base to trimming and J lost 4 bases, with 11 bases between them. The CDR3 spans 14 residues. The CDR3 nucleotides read TGTGCCAGCAGCTTGATTCAGGGCACCTATGGCTACACCTTC. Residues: CASSLIQGTYGYTF.

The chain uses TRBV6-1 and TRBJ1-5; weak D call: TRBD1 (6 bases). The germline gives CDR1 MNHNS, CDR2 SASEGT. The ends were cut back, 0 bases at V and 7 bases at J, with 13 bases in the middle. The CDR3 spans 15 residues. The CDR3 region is CASSEATSGDQPQHF. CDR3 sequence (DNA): TGTGCCAGCAGTGAAGCTACGTCAGGGGACCAGCCCCAGCATTTT.

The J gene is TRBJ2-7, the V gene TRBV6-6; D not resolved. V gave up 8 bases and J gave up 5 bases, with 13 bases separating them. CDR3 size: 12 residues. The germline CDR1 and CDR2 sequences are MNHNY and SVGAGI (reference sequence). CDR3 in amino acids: CASSGHAHEQYF. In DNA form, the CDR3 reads TGTGCCAGCTCGGGTCACGCCCACGAGCAGTACTTC.

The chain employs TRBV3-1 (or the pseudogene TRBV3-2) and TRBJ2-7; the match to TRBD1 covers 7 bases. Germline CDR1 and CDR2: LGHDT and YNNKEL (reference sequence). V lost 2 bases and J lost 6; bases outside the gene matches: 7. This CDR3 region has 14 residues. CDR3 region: CASSQRGQASEQYF. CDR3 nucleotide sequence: TGTGCCAGCAGCCAACGAGGACAGGCTTCCGAGCAGTACTTC.

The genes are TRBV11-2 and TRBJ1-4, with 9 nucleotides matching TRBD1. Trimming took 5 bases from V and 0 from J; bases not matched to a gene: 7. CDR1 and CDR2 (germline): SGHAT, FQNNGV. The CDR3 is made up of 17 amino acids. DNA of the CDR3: TGTGCCAGCAGCGGTAGGGACAGGGAATCAACTAATGAAAAACTGTTTTTT. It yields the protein CASSGRDRESTNEKLFF. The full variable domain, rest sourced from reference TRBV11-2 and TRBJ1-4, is EAGVAQSPRYKIIEKRQSVAFWCNPISGHATLYWYQQILGQGPKLLIQFQNNGVVDDSQLPKDRFSAERLKGVDSTLKIQPAKLEDSAVYLCASSGRDRESTNEKLFFGSGTQLSVL.

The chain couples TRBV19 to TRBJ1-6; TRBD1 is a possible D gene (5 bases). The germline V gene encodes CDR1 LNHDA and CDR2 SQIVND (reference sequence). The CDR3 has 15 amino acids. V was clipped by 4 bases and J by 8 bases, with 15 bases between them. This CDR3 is CASSRTPGIYSPLHF. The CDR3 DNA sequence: TGTGCCAGTAGTAGGACCCCAGGGATTTATTCACCCCTCCACTTT.

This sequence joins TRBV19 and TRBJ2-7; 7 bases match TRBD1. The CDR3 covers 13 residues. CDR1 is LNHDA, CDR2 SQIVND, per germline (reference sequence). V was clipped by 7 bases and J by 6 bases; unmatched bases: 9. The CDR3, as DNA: TGTGCCAGTACCCCGACAGGGAGCCTCGAGCAGTACTTC. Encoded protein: CASTPTGSLEQYF.

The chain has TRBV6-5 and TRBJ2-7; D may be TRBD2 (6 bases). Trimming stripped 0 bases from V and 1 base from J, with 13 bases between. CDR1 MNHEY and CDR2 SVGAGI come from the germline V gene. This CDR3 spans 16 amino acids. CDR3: CASSYSGGTESYEQYF. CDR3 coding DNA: TGTGCCAGCAGTTACTCCGGCGGGACCGAGTCCTACGAGCAGTACTTC.

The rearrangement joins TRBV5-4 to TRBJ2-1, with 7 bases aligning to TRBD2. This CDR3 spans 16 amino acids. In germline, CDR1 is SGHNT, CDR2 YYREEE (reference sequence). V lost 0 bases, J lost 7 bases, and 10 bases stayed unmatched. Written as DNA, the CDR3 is TGTGCCAGCAGCTTGGCGGGGAGGGTAGGTAGGAATGAGCAGTTCTTC. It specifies CASSLAGRVGRNEQFF. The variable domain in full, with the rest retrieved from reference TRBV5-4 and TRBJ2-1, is ETGVTQSPTHLIKTRGQQVTLRCSSQSGHNTVSWYQQALGQGPQFIFQYYREEENGRGNFPPRFSGLQFPNYSSELNVNALELDDSALYLCASSLAGRVGRNEQFFGPGTRLTVL.

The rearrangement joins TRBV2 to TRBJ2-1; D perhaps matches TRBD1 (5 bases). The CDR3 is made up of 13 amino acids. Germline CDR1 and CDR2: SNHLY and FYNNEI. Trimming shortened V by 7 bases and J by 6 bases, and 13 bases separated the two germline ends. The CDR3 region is CASTDDRSNEQFF. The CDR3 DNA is TGTGCCAGCACCGACGACAGATCCAATGAGCAGTTCTTC. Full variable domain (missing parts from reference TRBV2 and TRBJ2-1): EPEVTQTPSHQVTQMGQEVILRCVPISNHLYFYWYRQILGQKVEFLVSFYNNEISEKSEIFDDQFSVERPDGSNFTLKIRSTKLEDSAMYFCASTDDRSNEQFFGPGTRLTVL.

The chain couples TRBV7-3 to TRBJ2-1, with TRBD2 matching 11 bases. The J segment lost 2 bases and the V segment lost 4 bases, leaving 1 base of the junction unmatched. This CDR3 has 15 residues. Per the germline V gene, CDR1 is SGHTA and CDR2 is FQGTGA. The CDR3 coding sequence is TGTGCCAGCAGCTATAGCGGGGGGGCCTACAATGAGCAGTTCTTC. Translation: CASSYSGGAYNEQFF.

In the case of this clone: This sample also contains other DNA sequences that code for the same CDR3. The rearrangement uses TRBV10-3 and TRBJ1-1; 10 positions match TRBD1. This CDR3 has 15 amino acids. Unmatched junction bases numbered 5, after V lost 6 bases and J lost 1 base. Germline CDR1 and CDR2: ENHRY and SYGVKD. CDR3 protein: CAISEGQGTNTEAFF. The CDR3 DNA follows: TGTGCCATCAGCGAGGGACAGGGGACGAACACTGAAGCTTTCTTT.

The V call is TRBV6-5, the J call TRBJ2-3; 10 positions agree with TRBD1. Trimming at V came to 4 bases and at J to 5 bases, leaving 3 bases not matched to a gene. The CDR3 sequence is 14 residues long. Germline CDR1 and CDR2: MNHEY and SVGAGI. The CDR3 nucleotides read TGTGCCAGCAGTTCGGGACAGGGGCTAGATACGCAGTATTTT. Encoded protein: CASSSGQGLDTQYF.